The clone carrying this T cell receptor (beta chain) was seen ten or more times. What it recognizes is unknown. There were TCR beta CDR3 regions amplified from RNA transcripts. Initially, a first-round RT-PCR of the TCR CDR3 employed the HTBI primer set. Via MiXCR, TCRdb re-called the multiplex PCR reads, giving one row per CDR3 protein. The table includes about 700,000 distinct CDR3 sequences, 14% detected once. The sample comes from a study of T cells in Graves' hyperthyroidism and ophthalmopathy. CDR1 is GTSNPN, CDR2 SVGIG, per germline (reference sequence). The CDR3 extends over 13 amino acids. Trimming stripped 8 bases from V and 7 bases from J, with 15 bases between. Broader study findings: A model built on 13 V-J features separated ophthalmopathy from stable hyperthyroidism. A median approximately 6.8 months before onset, the model predicted ophthalmopathy.

The study defined stable Graves' hyperthyroidism as no ophthalmopathy progression within 18 months. The V call is TRBV30, the J call TRBJ1-6; TRBD1 is a possible D gene (6 bases). This receptor was taken from a woman aged 18-35 years with Graves' hyperthyroidism. The sample taken for sequencing was blood. CDR3 region: CARNQGRNSPLHF. The CDR3 DNA follows: TGTGCCAGAAACCAGGGGCGGAATTCACCCCTCCACTTT.